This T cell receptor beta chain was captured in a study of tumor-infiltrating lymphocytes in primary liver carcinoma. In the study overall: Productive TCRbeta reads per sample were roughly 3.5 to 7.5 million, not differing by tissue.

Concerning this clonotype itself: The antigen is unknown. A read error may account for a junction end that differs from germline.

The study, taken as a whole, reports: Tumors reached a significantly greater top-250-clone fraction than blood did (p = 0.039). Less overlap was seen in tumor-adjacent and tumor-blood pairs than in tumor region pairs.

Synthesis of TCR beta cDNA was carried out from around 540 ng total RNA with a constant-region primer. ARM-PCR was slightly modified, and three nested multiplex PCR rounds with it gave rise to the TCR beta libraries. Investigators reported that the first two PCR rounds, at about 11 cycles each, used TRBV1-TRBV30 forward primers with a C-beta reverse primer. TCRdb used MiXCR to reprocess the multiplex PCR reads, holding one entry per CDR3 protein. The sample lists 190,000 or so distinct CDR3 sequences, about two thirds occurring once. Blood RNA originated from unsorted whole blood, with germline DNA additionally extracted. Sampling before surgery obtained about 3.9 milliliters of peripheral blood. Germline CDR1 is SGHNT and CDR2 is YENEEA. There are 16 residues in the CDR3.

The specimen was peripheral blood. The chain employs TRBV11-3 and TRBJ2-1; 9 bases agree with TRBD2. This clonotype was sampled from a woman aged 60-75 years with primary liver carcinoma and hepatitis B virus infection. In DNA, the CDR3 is TGTACCAGCAGACAACCTCTAGCGGGACATTACAATGAGCAGTTCTTC. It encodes CTSRQPLAGHYNEQFF.